This T cell receptor beta chain originates from a study of regulatory T cells in long-lasting Graves disease. Investigators prepared the TCR beta libraries by applying iRepertoire HTBI primers and Arm-PCR of CDR3 regions. TCRdb used MiXCR to reprocess the multiplex PCR reads, holding one entry per CDR3 protein. The sample records about 560,000 distinct CDR3 sequences, about 16% being singletons. The germline V gene encodes CDR1 SGHKS and CDR2 YYEKEE (reference sequence). The length of the CDR3 is 14 residues. V lost 0 bases to trimming and J lost 0 bases, with 4 bases between them. Sample time point: newly diagnosed GD, antithyroid drugs for less than 3 months. Generation of the TCR library employed RNA extracted from PBMCs. These data also formed part of another study, on T cells in Graves' hyperthyroidism and ophthalmopathy.

Sequencing used peripheral blood mononuclear cells (PBMCs), obtained at new diagnosis, from a patient treated with antithyroid drugs. This clonotype originated in a man aged 18 to 29 with Graves disease. The gene calls are TRBV5-5 and TRBJ1-5; D unclear. CDR3 loop: CASSLVTSNQPQHF. The CDR3 DNA sequence: TGTGCCAGCAGCTTGGTGACTAGCAATCAGCCCCAGCATTTT.